The sequence of this T cell receptor beta chain was determined in a study of CD8+ T cells in alopecia areata. CDR3 length equals 17 residues. Germline CDR1 is MGHDK and CDR2 is SYGVNS. V lost 4 bases to trimming and J lost 7 bases, with 20 bases between them. Treatment described: oral pan-JAK inhibitor, 5-10 mg twice daily. cDNA reverse transcribed from extracted RNA served as the sequencing template. Only in-frame clones appear in the TCRdb table, and some are missing; sequencing was by immunoSEQ multiplex PCR. The sample yields 200,000 to 250,000 clones, about 64% seen once. Study-level points and caveats: Alopecia totalis/universalis scalp especially showed more expanded CD8+ clones than normal scalp. Many of the expanded lesional clones endured in scalp and blood while on tofacitinib.

This clone was seen once. Antigen specificity is unknown. Sequencing was performed on CD4+ T cells sorted from blood, taken at week 4, from a patient treated with tofacitinib. This sequence was found in a human donor with alopecia areata. The chain links TRBV25-1 to TRBJ1-6; D is possibly TRBD1 (5 bases). The CDR3 coding sequence is TGTGCCAGCAGTGCGCCGGGGGTCCGGGGAAGGAATTCACCCCTCCACTTT. Translation gives CASSAPGVRGRNSPLHF.